Below, 8 T cell receptor beta chains from the same sample are listed, as sequenced in a study of T cell responses to AZD1222 COVID-19 vaccine. The data were produced by immunoSEQ multiplex PCR, yet TCRdb's version contains in-frame clones alone and is incomplete. This repertoire shows about 120,000 clones, roughly 93% found once; its top ten account for approximately 2.9%. The material was peripheral blood, obtained 28 days after the second AZD1222 dose. Every receptor here comes from an adult who received the AZD1222 COVID-19 vaccine.

The chain recombines TRBV7-6 with TRBJ1-1; D is possibly TRBD1 (5 bases). V was clipped by 1 base and J by 4 bases, with 16 bases between them. The CDR3 covers 16 residues. Germline CDR1 is SGHVS and CDR2 is FNYEAQ. CDR3 in amino acids: CASSLEAGLAGTEAFF. The DNA for the CDR3 is TGTGCCAGCAGCTTAGAGGCAGGGCTGGCGGGCACTGAAGCTTTCTTT.

The chain links TRBV11-2 to TRBJ2-1; 7 bases are shared with TRBD1. CDR1 and CDR2 from the germline V gene are SGHAT and FQNNGV. The V gene end was trimmed by 3 bases and the J gene end by 5 bases; junction bases not matched to a gene: 7. The CDR3 loop spans 15 amino acids. CDR3 sequence reads: CASSFRRTGDNEQFF. CDR3 nucleotides: TGTGCCAGCAGCTTCCGGCGGACAGGTGACAATGAGCAGTTCTTC.

V and J are TRBV18 and TRBJ2-2, with a possible D match to TRBD2 (6 bases). Germline V gene sequence: CDR1 KGHSH, CDR2 LQKENI. Trimming took 5 bases from V and 5 from J, leaving 15 bases between them. The CDR3 is made up of 15 amino acids. CDR3 DNA sequence: TGTGCCAGCTCATCTCTAGCGAGAAAAACCGGGGAGCTGTTTTTT. Encoded protein: CASSSLARKTGELFF.

The chain links TRBV19 to TRBJ1-4; weak D call: TRBD1 (5 bases). Germline V gene lookup returns CDR1 LNHDA and CDR2 SQIVND (reference sequence). Trimming cost V 4 bases and J 7 bases, with 19 bases left between them. The CDR3 length is 16 residues. CDR3 nucleotide sequence: TGTGCCAGTAGTAGACATCGGAGGGGTGGAGGTGAAAAACTGTTTTTT. It yields the protein CASSRHRRGGGEKLFF.

J is TRBJ2-1 and V is TRBV13, with 7 positions matching TRBD2. The V segment lost 0 bases and the J segment 4 bases; nucleotides outside the gene matches: 3. The CDR3 extends over 15 amino acids. From germline, CDR1 is PRHDT and CDR2 FYEKMQ (reference sequence). In DNA form, the CDR3 reads TGTGCCAGCAGCTTAGGGACTAGCCGGTACAATGAGCAGTTCTTC. This codes for CASSLGTSRYNEQFF.

This clone was counted once. V and J are TRBV15 and TRBJ2-2, with D uncertain. Germline V lookup: CDR1 LNHNV, CDR2 YYDKDF (reference sequence). V dropped 0 bases and J dropped 5 bases, with 10 bases sitting between them. The length of the CDR3 is 15 residues. CDR3 loop: CATSRDRVTTGELFF. CDR3 nucleotides: TGTGCCACCAGCAGAGATCGCGTAACTACCGGGGAGCTGTTTTTT.

A few counts support this clone. The chain links TRBV10-1 to TRBJ2-2; 9 bases line up with TRBD2. The V segment lost 0 bases and the J segment 1 base; nucleotides outside the gene matches: 3. The CDR3 contains 17 residues. CDR1 and CDR2 from the germline V gene are WNHNN and SYGVQD (reference sequence). CDR3 bases: TGCGCCAGCAGTGAGTCGGTGACTAGCGGGAACACCGGGGAGCTGTTTTTT. Protein: CASSESVTSGNTGELFF.

The rearrangement links TRBV2 to TRBJ2-5; tentatively, D is TRBD1 (6 bases). The CDR3 totals 13 residues. Trimming removed 8 bases at V and 0 bases at J, with 10 bases between. Germline CDR1 SNHLY, CDR2 FYNNEI. DNA for the CDR3: TGTGCCAGCCTCAGACAGGACCAAGAGACCCAGTACTTC. This codes for CASLRQDQETQYF. The full variable domain, completed using reference TRBV2 and TRBJ2-5, is EPEVTQTPSHQVTQMGQEVILRCVPISNHLYFYWYRQILGQKVEFLVSFYNNEISEKSEIFDDQFSVERPDGSNFTLKIRSTKLEDSAMYFCASLRQDQETQYFGPGTRLLVL.